What follows are 17 T cell receptor beta chains derived from one specimen sequenced in a study of early T cells in non-severe SARS-CoV-2 infection. TCRdb passed the 5' RACE reads through MiXCR, listing each CDR3 protein once. The sample holds 70,000 to 95,000 distinct CDR3 sequences, approximately 15% seen once. Sequencing input: whole blood. The receptor set was obtained from an adult who was a healthcare worker with PCR-confirmed SARS-CoV-2 infection or an uninfected control (not recorded which).

This clonotype showed up just a few times. The chain joins TRBV9 to TRBJ1-3, with 8 bases aligning to TRBD1. CDR1 SGDLS and CDR2 YYNGEE come from the germline V gene. There are 16 residues in the CDR3. J was trimmed by 2 bases and V by 0 bases; bases with no gene match: 4. CDR3 loop: CASSVAQGAAGNTIYF. CDR3 in DNA: TGTGCCAGCAGCGTAGCTCAGGGGGCAGCTGGAAACACCATATATTTT.

The rearrangement joins TRBV6-1 to TRBJ2-7; no reliable D call. Germline loops: CDR1 MNHNS, CDR2 SASEGT. The CDR3 is 16 residues long. The V end lost 0 bases, the J end lost 5 bases, and 17 bases lay between the germline ends. The chain's CDR3 is CASSEAWPWGLHEQYV. The CDR3 region has the DNA TGTGCCAGCAGTGAAGCGTGGCCCTGGGGTCTCCACGAGCAGTACGTC.

This clonotype occurred a few times. The J gene is TRBJ2-1, the V gene TRBV11-2, with D unresolved. V lost 1 base and J lost 0, with 16 bases in between. Per the germline V gene, CDR1 is SGHAT and CDR2 is FQNNGV. The CDR3 has 18 residues. The CDR3 nucleotides are TGTGCCAGCAGCTTAGTTTGGGTCCCCCCTAGCTCCTACAATGAGCAGTTCTTC. Translated: CASSLVWVPPSSYNEQFF.

The chain joins TRBV24-1 to TRBJ1-5, with D hard to call. Germline CDR1 reads KGHDR; CDR2 reads SFDVKD. The CDR3 consists of 14 residues. Deletions cut 6 bases from V and 1 base from J, with 9 bases between. The CDR3 loop is CATSLGGSNQPQHF. The CDR3 DNA sequence: TGTGCCACCAGTCTTGGCGGCAGCAATCAGCCCCAGCATTTT.

This clonotype appeared once. The V and J genes are TRBV20-1 and TRBJ2-4; D is uncertain. The V end was cut by 3 bases, the J end by 5 bases, with 11 bases between. The germline V gene has CDR1 DFQATT and CDR2 SNEGSKA (reference sequence). The CDR3 is made up of 13 amino acids. This CDR3 is CSARWKGENIQYF. The CDR3 DNA follows: TGCAGTGCTAGGTGGAAGGGTGAAAACATTCAGTACTTC.

CDR3 loop: CASSLVRGTGELFF. The DNA of the CDR3 is TGCGCCAGCAGCTTGGTACGGGGTACCGGGGAGCTGTTTTTT. This sequence joins TRBV5-1 and TRBJ2-2, with TRBD2 as a possible D gene (5 bases). The V end was cut by 0 bases, the J end by 5 bases, with 8 bases between. Germline V CDR1 and CDR2: SGHRS, YFSETQ. The CDR3 contains 14 residues.

V is TRBV21-1 and J is TRBJ2-3; the DNA was not compared with TRBD2, the D call given in the table. TRBV21-1 is a known pseudogene. This CDR3 spans 15 amino acids. DNA for the CDR3: TGTGCCAGCAGCACCCCTCGGGAGAGCACAGATACGCAGTATTTT. As protein: CASSTPRESTDTQYF.

The V and J genes are TRBV29-1 and TRBJ2-3; the D gene could be TRBD1 or TRBD2 (5 bases each). CDR1 and CDR2 from the germline V gene are SQVTM and ANQGSEA. Trimming left V 1 base short and J 4 bases short, with 15 bases between. This CDR3 is 15 amino acids long. For the CDR3, the DNA is TGCAGCGTTGAAGGGGGGTTTTCCGTTCCAGATACGCAGTATTTT. The encoded protein is CSVEGGFSVPDTQYF.

This clonotype was seen just once. The J gene is TRBJ1-6, the V gene TRBV5-6, with D unclear. The germline gives CDR1 SGHDT, CDR2 YYEEEE. Deletions cut 0 bases from V and 4 bases from J, with 11 bases between. The length of the CDR3 is 16 residues. CDR3 in DNA: TGTGCCAGCAGCTTGGACGGAGCCCCATATAATTCACCCCTCCACTTT. Its protein product is CASSLDGAPYNSPLHF.

V and J are TRBV3-1 and TRBJ1-2; D uncertain. The CDR3 is 16 amino acids. Trimming took off 1 base at V and 4 bases at J, with 16 bases between the two ends. Germline V CDR1 and CDR2: LGHDT, YNNKEL (reference sequence). CDR3 coding DNA: TGTGCCAGCAGCCAAGCGGCAGGACTTCTCCTCTATGGCTACACCTTC. It translates to CASSQAAGLLLYGYTF.

The V and J genes are TRBV11-2 and TRBJ1-4; no reliable D call. From germline, CDR1 is SGHAT and CDR2 FQNNGV. V lost 6 bases and J 0 bases, leaving 8 bases between the germline ends. The CDR3 runs 14 residues. CDR3 residues: CASRPSATNEKLFF. CDR3 in DNA: TGTGCCAGCAGACCCTCTGCAACTAATGAAAAACTGTTTTTT. The full variable domain, in which reference TRBV11-2 and TRBJ1-4 provide the parts outside the CDR3, is EAGVAQSPRYKIIEKRQSVAFWCNPISGHATLYWYQQILGQGPKLLIQFQNNGVVDDSQLPKDRFSAERLKGVDSTLKIQPAKLEDSAVYLCASRPSATNEKLFFGSGTQLSVL.

The sample holds one count of this clonotype. The V and J genes are TRBV3-2 and TRBJ2-2; whether TRBD1, the table's D call, matches the DNA was not checked. TRBV3-2 corresponds to a pseudogene. The length of the CDR3 is 20 residues. CDR3 loop: CASSPKLSVIRGGYTGELFF. Here the CDR3 DNA reads TGTGCCAGCAGCCCAAAACTTTCAGTGATTCGCGGGGGGTACACCGGGGAGCTGTTTTTT.

This clonotype was seen only a few times. The chain couples TRBV30 to TRBJ1-1, with a tentative D call TRBD1 (6 bases). This CDR3 has 16 amino acids. Between the trimmed V and J ends, which lost 5 bases and 4 bases, there was a span of 23 bases. Per the germline V gene, CDR1 is GTSNPN and CDR2 is SVGIG (reference sequence). The CDR3 nucleotides are TGTGCCTGGGCAATGGATGGACAGCCCCTGGGCACTGAAGCTTTCTTT. Residues: CAWAMDGQPLGTEAFF.

This clonotype appeared many times. The chain uses TRBV7-8 and TRBJ2-7, with a weak D call TRBD1 (6 bases). This CDR3 has 15 residues. Germline loops: CDR1 SGHVS, CDR2 FQNEAQ. The V end was cut by 1 base, the J end by 2 bases, with 12 bases between. The DNA for the CDR3 is TGTGCCAGCAGCTTAGGTGCGACAGGAGCCTACGAGCAGTACGTC. Encoded protein: CASSLGATGAYEQYV.

This clonotype showed up just a few times. The chain links TRBV5-4 to TRBJ2-7; 10 positions match TRBD2. The CDR3 spans 15 residues. The germline V gene has CDR1 SGHNT and CDR2 YYREEE (reference sequence). V was clipped by 1 base and J by 6 bases; unmatched bases: 7. CDR3 residues: CASSLRLAGVIEQYV. The CDR3 region has the DNA TGTGCCAGCAGCTTGCGCCTAGCGGGGGTCATCGAGCAGTACGTC.

The sample holds one count of this clonotype. The chain joins TRBV2 to TRBJ2-7; unclear D gene. The CDR3 length is 11 residues. CDR1 is SNHLY, CDR2 FYNNEI, per germline. Trimming took off 7 bases at V and 0 bases at J, with 4 bases between the two ends. The CDR3 spells CASTLSYEQYV. The CDR3 DNA sequence: TGTGCCAGCACGCTCTCCTACGAGCAGTACGTC.

The chain carries TRBV5-4 and TRBJ2-3, with D tentatively TRBD1 (6 bases). V gave up 2 bases and J gave up 10 bases, with 11 bases separating them. Germline CDR1 is SGHNT and CDR2 is YYREEE (reference sequence). The CDR3 loop spans 12 amino acids. CDR3 loop: CASSFDRTAQYF. The CDR3 region has the DNA TGTGCCAGCAGCTTCGACAGGACGGCGCAGTATTTT. The full variable domain, with the rest looked up from reference TRBV5-4 and TRBJ2-3, is ETGVTQSPTHLIKTRGQQVTLRCSSQSGHNTVSWYQQALGQGPQFIFQYYREEENGRGNFPPRFSGLQFPNYSSELNVNALELDDSALYLCASSFDRTAQYFGPGTRLTVL.